These T cell receptor beta chains were read from a single sample in a study of Tregs in tolerant kidney transplant recipients. Assay: immunoSEQ multiplex PCR; the TCRdb copy retains only in-frame clones and omits some. The repertoire consists of 60,000 to 65,000 clones, with 95% to 98% occurring once and the leading ten covering 0.34%. Here the sequenced sample was Tregs from blood, taken before the transplant. These receptors all stem from a human donor who received a combined kidney and bone marrow transplant. CDR3s include the opening cysteine and the closing phenylalanine or tryptophan. Fields, in order: J gene, V gene, clone size, D gene, CDR3 protein, CDR3 DNA. The D gene is left open where the match is weak. Clone size, where shown, is once, few, many, or a class for clones that have expanded.

>TRBJ1-5|TRBV19|NA|TRBD1
CASSTRPGQRNQPQHF
TGTGCCAGTAGTACACGACCGGGACAGAGGAATCAGCCCCAGCATTTT
>TRBJ2-1|TRBV11-3|NA|TRBD2
CASSGLVVYNEQFF
TGTGCCAGCAGCGGACTAGTTGTCTACAATGAGCAGTTCTTC
>TRBJ2-3|TRBV9|NA|TRBD2
CASSPLGRGGDTQYF
TGTGCCAGCAGCCCCCTCGGGCGGGGGGGCGATACGCAGTATTTT
>TRBJ1-3|TRBV4-2|NA|NA
CASSLSRGMDGNTIYF
TGTGCCAGCAGCTTAAGTAGGGGCATGGATGGAAACACCATATATTTT
>TRBJ2-3|TRBV2|NA|TRBD1
CASTEQGPGQYF
TGTGCCAGCACCGAACAGGGGCCTGGGCAGTATTTT
>TRBJ2-5|TRBV5-4|NA|NA
CASSLGAGRETQYF
TGTGCCAGCAGCTTGGGCGCAGGGCGGGAGACCCAGTACTTC
>TRBJ2-3|TRBV23-1|NA|TRBD1
CASSQSGPGTGGAEDTQYF
TGCGCCAGCAGTCAATCGGGTCCCGGGACAGGGGGCGCCGAAGATACGCAGTATTTT
>TRBJ2-1|TRBV12-5|NA|TRBD2
CASGPGLERVYEQFF
TGTGCTAGTGGTCCTGGACTAGAAAGAGTATATGAGCAGTTCTTC
>TRBJ1-4|TRBV4-2|NA|TRBD1
CASSQEGQGFVTNEKLFF
TGTGCCAGCAGCCAAGAGGGACAGGGATTTGTGACTAATGAAAAACTGTTTTTT
>TRBJ2-7|TRBV5-5|NA|NA
CASSLPGAHYEQYF
TGTGCCAGCAGCCTCCCGGGAGCCCACTACGAGCAGTACTTC
>TRBJ1-2|TRBV9|NA|NA
CASSEGWETRNYGYTF
TGTGCCAGCAGCGAGGGTTGGGAGACGAGGAACTATGGCTACACCTTC
>TRBJ1-5|TRBV5-1|NA|NA
CASSPRGGSQPQHF
TGCGCCAGCAGCCCCCGGGGGGGGAGTCAGCCCCAGCATTTT
>TRBJ1-2|TRBV27|NA|TRBD1
CASSPGDRVLAGYTF
TGTGCCAGCAGCCCAGGGGACAGGGTTCTTGCTGGCTACACCTTC
>TRBJ1-2|TRBV10-3|once|NA
CAIRETVNYGYTF
TGTGCCATCAGGGAGACAGTAAACTATGGCTACACCTTC
>TRBJ2-1|TRBV5-4|NA|TRBD2
CASSFGLAGGLSEQFF
TGTGCCAGCAGCTTCGGACTAGCGGGGGGGCTAAGTGAGCAGTTCTTC
>TRBJ2-5|TRBV9|NA|TRBD2
CASSVGLAAQETQYF
TGTGCCAGCAGCGTAGGACTAGCGGCGCAAGAGACCCAGTACTTC
>TRBJ1-1|TRBV5-1|NA|TRBD1
CASSWTGENTEAFF
TGCGCCAGCAGCTGGACAGGGGAGAACACTGAAGCTTTCTTT
>TRBJ1-6|TRBV7-6|NA|NA
CASSLGQVSPLHF
TGTGCCAGCAGCTTAGGCCAGGTATCACCCCTCCACTTT